A selection of T cell receptor beta chains follows, all from one sample in a study of cytomegalovirus exposure and HLA in healthy donors. Measured with immunoSEQ multiplex PCR; TCRdb has only the in-frame clones, and not every one. This sample yields around 140,000 clones, of which 8.5% to 10% are seen a single time; less than 2% belongs to the top ten. Sequencing was carried out using PBMCs. The receptor set was obtained from a man aged 50-60 years in good health and CMV-seronegative. Both conserved end residues are part of each CDR3. The D gene is left open where the match is weak. Clone size is given for some rows only: seen once, a few or many times, or a class if the clone is expanded.

TRBV30	TRBD2	TRBJ2-3	few	TGTGCCTGGAGTGAGGGACTAGCGGGGGGACCTGATACGCAGTATTTT	CAWSEGLAGGPDTQYF
TRBV29-1	TRBD1	TRBJ2-5	few	TGCAGCGGGGGACAGGGGGGCGAGACCCAGTACTTC	CSGGQGGETQYF
TRBV6-4	.	TRBJ2-1	few	TGTGCCAGCAGTATTACAGGGTTCGTTAGAGATGAGCAGTTCTTC	CASSITGFVRDEQFF
TRBV27	.	TRBJ2-3	few	TGTGCCAGCAAAAGGCGGCAGAGCACAGATACGCAGTATTTT	CASKRRQSTDTQYF
TRBV7-6	TRBD1	TRBJ2-5	.	TGTGCCAGCAGCTTAGGGGTACAGGGGGCCCAAGAGACCCAGTACTTC	CASSLGVQGAQETQYF
TRBV30	.	TRBJ2-5	few	TGTGCCTGGAGTGTTTCGCCCGGACTCACGGGGGCCCAGTACTTC	CAWSVSPGLTGAQYF
TRBV19	TRBD1	TRBJ1-1	.	TGTGCCAGTAGCATACCTCAGGGGGCACGTGGTGAAGCTTTCTTT	CASSIPQGARGEAFF
TRBV29-1	TRBD1	TRBJ1-4	few	TGCAGCGTTGCGATGACAGGGGGCGAAAAACTGTTTTTT	CSVAMTGGEKLFF
TRBV9	TRBD1	TRBJ1-1	few	TGTGCCAGCAGCGTAGAGGGCAGGGGGATAACTGAAGCTTTCTTT	CASSVEGRGITEAFF
TRBV5-4	.	TRBJ2-2	.	TGTGCCAGCAGTCAATGGGGACAGAACACCGGGGAGCTGTTTTTT	CASSQWGQNTGELFF
TRBV9	.	TRBJ1-1	.	TGTGCCAGCAGCGTGGCCTTGGGGGCAATCGGCACTGAAGCTTTCTTT	CASSVALGAIGTEAFF
TRBV2	TRBD1	TRBJ1-1	few	TGTGCCAGCAGCAATGGACAGGGCGGAAGAAACACTGAAGCTTTCTTT	CASSNGQGGRNTEAFF
TRBV5-1	TRBD2	TRBJ2-1	.	TGCGCCAGCAGCTTGGGGAGCGGGAGTGCCTACAATGAGCAGTTCTTC	CASSLGSGSAYNEQFF
TRBV6-5	.	TRBJ2-7	.	TGTGCCAGCAGTTACGCAGCTCAGGAAGAGCAGTACTTC	CASSYAAQEEQYF
TRBV18	.	TRBJ1-1	few	TGTGCCAGCTCACCGGGGCAGGGGCGAGAAACTGAAGCTTTCTTT	CASSPGQGRETEAFF
TRBV10-3	.	TRBJ2-3	.	TGTGCCATCACCGCGAGGGAGAGCACAGATACGCAGTATTTT	CAITARESTDTQYF
TRBV13	.	TRBJ1-1	.	TGTGCCAGCAGCTTAGGCCAGGGGATCGTGAACACTGAAGCTTTCTTT	CASSLGQGIVNTEAFF
TRBV5-6	TRBD1	TRBJ2-7	.	TGTGCCAGCAGCCCCGACAGGGAAACCTACGAGCAGTACTTC	CASSPDRETYEQYF
TRBV5-1	TRBD2	TRBJ2-5	.	TGCGCCAGCAGCTTCCCGGGACTAGCGGGGGGGCGTGAGACCCAGTACTTC	CASSFPGLAGGRETQYF
TRBV5-1	.	TRBJ2-1	few	TGCGCCAGCAGCTTGGGGCTAGCGGAGGGGGGGCAGTTCTTC	CASSLGLAEGGQFF
TRBV13	TRBD1	TRBJ1-3	few	TGTGCCAGCAGCATTAACAGGGGGGACTCTGGAAACACCATATATTTT	CASSINRGDSGNTIYF
TRBV7-3	.	TRBJ1-1	.	TGTGCCAGCAGCTTAAGACAGAACACTGAAGCTTTCTTT	CASSLRQNTEAFF
TRBV7-9	.	TRBJ2-6	.	TGTGCCAGCAGCTTCGGGGGACCTGCCTCTGGGGCCAACGTCCTGACTTTC	CASSFGGPASGANVLTF
TRBV6-1	.	TRBJ1-1	few	TGTGCCAGCACCGAGGGCGGTGTGAACACTGAAGCTTTCTTT	CASTEGGVNTEAFF
TRBV28	TRBD2	TRBJ2-2	.	TGTGCCAGCAGTTTGCCAAGCGGGAGAGATTACACCGGGGAGCTGTTTTTT	CASSLPSGRDYTGELFF
TRBV5-6	.	TRBJ2-1	few	TGTGCCAGCAGCTCCCTAGGGGGATCGGGGAGGGCCCACAATGAGCAGTTCTTC	CASSSLGGSGRAHNEQFF
TRBV5-6	.	TRBJ1-5	.	TGTGCCAGCAGCTTGGGGACAGCCGTGGATCAGCCCCAGCATTTT	CASSLGTAVDQPQHF
TRBV5-1	.	TRBJ2-7	.	TGTGCCAGCAGTCCTCTAACGAGTTACGAGCAGTACTTC	CASSPLTSYEQYF
TRBV2	TRBD2	TRBJ2-7	few	TGTGCCAGCAGTGGGCCGGAGATCCGGGACTACCCCTACGAGCAGTACTTC	CASSGPEIRDYPYEQYF
TRBV19	.	TRBJ1-6	few	TGTGCCAGTCGGGAGGATCGTAATTCACCCCTCCACTTT	CASREDRNSPLHF
TRBV6-6	TRBD1	TRBJ2-2	.	TGTGCCAGCAGTTACGAGGGACAGGGAACCGGGGAGCTGTTTTTT	CASSYEGQGTGELFF
TRBV2	.	TRBJ1-5	.	TGTGCCAGCAGTACGGACAGATTTCGGAACAATCAGCCCCAGCATTTT	CASSTDRFRNNQPQHF